This TCR beta chain was observed in a study of T cells in Graves' hyperthyroidism and ophthalmopathy. CDR1 and CDR2 (germline): DFQATT, SNEGSKA (reference sequence). The V gene end was trimmed by 6 bases and the J gene end by 5 bases; junction bases not matched to a gene: 9. The CDR3 length is 14 residues. This clonotype was found once. Template material for amplifying TCR beta CDR3 regions consisted of RNA transcripts. RT-PCR in the first round (using the HTBI primer set) targeted the TCR CDR3. MiXCR, run by TCRdb on the multiplex PCR reads, gives a single entry per CDR3 protein. The table includes some 250,000 distinct CDR3 sequences, roughly 15% detected once.

The J gene is TRBJ2-1, the V gene TRBV20-1; 8 nucleotides agree with TRBD2. This clonotype was obtained from a woman in her forties or fifties with Graves' hyperthyroidism that later progressed to Graves' ophthalmopathy. Source material: blood. The CDR3 sequence: CSAHPGLGNNEQFF. In DNA, the CDR3 is TGCAGTGCCCACCCGGGACTAGGGAACAATGAGCAGTTCTTC.